One and the same sample provided the 17 T cell receptor beta chains below, sequenced in a study of vaccination and CD4 T cells after COVID-19. TCRdb called the PCR reads again in MiXCR, with one record for every CDR3 protein. The sample yields approximately 21,000 distinct CDR3 sequences, more than 45% seen once. Sequenced material: CD4+ T cells from blood, taken before SARS-CoV-2 vaccination. All receptors derive from a human donor who had recovered from COVID-19.

This clonotype has only one observation. The rearrangement joins TRBV12-3 or TRBV12-4 to TRBJ1-6, with TRBD1 identical over 8 bases. Germline trimming cut 6 bases from V and 7 bases from J; bases unmatched to any gene: 8. The CDR3 consists of 15 residues. CDR3: CASRDGQGRNSPLHF. The CDR3 DNA sequence: TGTGCCAGCAGGGACGGACAGGGACGAAATTCACCCCTCCACTTT.

The V and J genes are TRBV19 and TRBJ2-6; D remains unclear. Trimming took off 5 bases at V and 0 bases at J, with 8 bases between the two ends. From germline, CDR1 is LNHDA and CDR2 SQIVND (reference sequence). The length of the CDR3 is 15 residues. CDR3 sequence reads: CASSVQSSGANVLTF. The CDR3 nucleotides are TGTGCCAGTAGTGTACAGAGCTCTGGGGCCAACGTCCTGACTTTC.

The chain joins TRBV5-1 to TRBJ1-2; 10 bases match TRBD1. This CDR3 is 15 amino acids long. Germline assignment: CDR1 SGHRS and CDR2 YFSETQ. The trim removed 4 bases at V and 3 bases at J, leaving 6 bases unmatched. This CDR3 reads CASSKSGTGDYGYTF. CDR3 sequence (DNA): TGCGCCAGCAGCAAATCCGGGACAGGGGACTATGGCTACACCTTC.

The chain employs TRBV2 and TRBJ2-5, with D uncertain. This CDR3 contains 14 residues. CDR1 is SNHLY and CDR2 is FYNNEI in the germline V gene. Trimming took 7 bases from V and 4 from J, leaving 16 bases between them. In DNA, the CDR3 is TGTGCCAGCAACGACGGCGGAAGGGTAGAGACCCAGTACTTC. Translated, it gives CASNDGGRVETQYF.

As to this clonotype: It may be a read error: a sequence one base away is much more abundant. The V gene is TRBV20-1, the J gene TRBJ1-5, with D tentatively TRBD1 (6 bases). From germline, CDR1 is DFQATT and CDR2 SNEGSKA (reference sequence). This CDR3 spans 13 amino acids. CDR3 residues: CGARDGGGQPQHF. CDR3 coding DNA: TGCGGTGCTAGAGATGGGGGGGGCCAGCCCCAGCATTTT.

This chain connects TRBV28 to TRBJ2-2, with 7 positions matching TRBD2. There are 13 residues in the CDR3. V lost 9 bases and J lost 8; bases outside the gene matches: 9. CDR1 MDHEN and CDR2 SYDVKM come from the germline V gene. This CDR3 is CASEGLVVGELFF. CDR3 bases: TGTGCCAGTGAAGGACTAGTGGTGGGGGAGCTGTTTTTT.

CDR3 nucleotides: TGTGCCAGCAGTTTGGGCCTCTATGGCTACACCTTC. Amino acid sequence: CASSLGLYGYTF. The rearrangement joins TRBV12-3 or TRBV12-4 to TRBJ1-2; D gene ambiguous. The CDR3 totals 12 residues. V was cut by 3 bases and J by 4 bases, with 6 bases left in between.

This clonotype was observed a handful of times. The chain carries TRBV6-1 and TRBJ1-5; D gene uncertain. There are 16 residues in the CDR3. From germline, CDR1 is MNHNS and CDR2 SASEGT. Trimming removed 4 bases from V and 0 bases from J, with 13 bases in between. CDR3 protein: CASSGGRSFSNQPQHF. DNA for the CDR3: TGTGCCAGCAGTGGCGGCCGATCCTTTAGCAATCAGCCCCAGCATTTT.

This clonotype was seen a handful of times. The genes are TRBV7-9 and TRBJ1-5; perhaps TRBD1 as D (6 bases). With 4 bases removed from V and 12 bases from J, the gap between germline ends came to 19 bases. This CDR3 spans 14 amino acids. From germline, CDR1 is SEHNR and CDR2 FQNEAQ (reference sequence). CDR3 DNA sequence: TGTGCCAGCAGCTCAGGGGTGGGCCCAGGGTTCCAGCATTTT. Its translation: CASSSGVGPGFQHF.

This chain uses TRBV25-1 with TRBJ1-2, with D unresolved. The CDR3 runs to 15 residues. Between the trimmed V and J ends, which lost 4 bases and 3 bases, there was a span of 15 bases. CDR1 and CDR2 (germline): MGHDK, SYGVNS. CDR3 coding DNA: TGTGCCAGCAGTGCCGCTGGACCCCTCGACTATGGCTACACCTTC. Its protein product is CASSAAGPLDYGYTF.

The rearrangement links TRBV25-1 to TRBJ2-2; TRBD2 might be the D (7 bases). CDR3 length: 11 amino acids. The V end was cut by 4 bases, the J end by 12 bases, with 9 bases between. The V gene's germline CDR1 is MGHDK and CDR2 SYGVNS. As DNA, the CDR3 is TGTGCCAGCAGTGGGGGGGGCCAGCTGTTTTTT. This sequence encodes CASSGGGQLFF.

This clonotype was seen only once. The chain employs TRBV28 and TRBJ1-1, with D hard to call. There are 12 residues in the CDR3. CDR1 and CDR2 (germline): MDHEN, SYDVKM. V was clipped by 1 base and J by 11 bases, with 11 bases between them. The CDR3 nucleotides read TGTGCCAGCAGTTTATTGCGGGGTTCGGCTTTCTTT. Translating it yields CASSLLRGSAFF.

The V gene is TRBV20-1, the J gene TRBJ2-2; the D gene could be TRBD1 or TRBD2 (6 bases each). CDR1 and CDR2 from the germline V gene are DFQATT and SNEGSKA (reference sequence). Trimming took off 4 bases at V and 6 bases at J, with 12 bases between the two ends. This CDR3 contains 13 residues. The CDR3 spells CSANSGGPGELFF. Written as DNA, the CDR3 is TGCAGTGCTAATTCCGGGGGCCCCGGGGAGCTGTTTTTT.

V and J are TRBV4-1 and TRBJ2-5; possible D gene TRBD2, 5 bases. Per the germline V gene, CDR1 is MGHRA and CDR2 is YSYEKL. V lost 4 bases, J lost 5 bases, and 11 bases lay in between. This CDR3 contains 13 residues. The CDR3 region is CASSRGGLETQYF. DNA of the CDR3: TGCGCCAGCAGCCGAGGAGGTTTGGAGACCCAGTACTTC.

The V and J genes are TRBV24-1 and TRBJ2-3; D ambiguous. V gave up 4 bases and J gave up 6 bases, with 16 bases separating them. The CDR3 contains 15 residues. The germline CDR1 and CDR2 sequences are KGHDR and SFDVKD. The CDR3, as DNA: TGTGCCACCAGTGACCCTAGGGTGAGAAGTGATACGCAGTATTTT. Protein sequence: CATSDPRVRSDTQYF.

The rearrangement uses TRBV19 and TRBJ2-7; D might be TRBD1 or TRBD2, each matching 6 bases. V was clipped by 5 bases and J by 7 bases, with 12 bases between them. The V gene's germline CDR1 is LNHDA and CDR2 SQIVND (reference sequence). The CDR3 runs to 12 residues. The CDR3 DNA reads as TGTGCCAGTAGTCTCAGGGGAGGAGAGCAGTACTTC. Protein product: CASSLRGGEQYF.

J is TRBJ1-5 and V is TRBV6-5; TRBD1 aligns across 7 bases. Germline CDR1 MNHEY, CDR2 SVGAGI. This CDR3 has 14 amino acids. V shed 3 bases, J shed 7 bases, and the junction held 6 bases outside the gene matches. Here the CDR3 reads CASSYTTQGQPQHF. CDR3 sequence (DNA): TGTGCCAGCAGTTATACCACACAGGGGCAGCCCCAGCATTTT.